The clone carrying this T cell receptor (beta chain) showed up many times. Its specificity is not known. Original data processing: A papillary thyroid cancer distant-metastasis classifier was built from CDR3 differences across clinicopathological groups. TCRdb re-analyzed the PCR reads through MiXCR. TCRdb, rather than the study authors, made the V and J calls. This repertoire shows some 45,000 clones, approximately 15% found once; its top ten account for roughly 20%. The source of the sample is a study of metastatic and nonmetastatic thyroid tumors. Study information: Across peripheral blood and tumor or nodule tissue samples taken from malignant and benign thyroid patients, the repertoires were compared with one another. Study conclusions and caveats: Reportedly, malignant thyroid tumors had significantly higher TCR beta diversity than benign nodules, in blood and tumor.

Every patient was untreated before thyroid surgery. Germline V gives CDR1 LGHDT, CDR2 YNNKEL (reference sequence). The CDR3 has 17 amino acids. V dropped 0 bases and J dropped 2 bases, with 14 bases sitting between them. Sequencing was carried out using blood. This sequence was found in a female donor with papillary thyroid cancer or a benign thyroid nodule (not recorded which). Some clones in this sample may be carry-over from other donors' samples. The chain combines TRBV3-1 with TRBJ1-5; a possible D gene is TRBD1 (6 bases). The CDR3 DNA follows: TGTGCCAGCAGCCAAGATTTAACGGCAGGGGGCAATCAGCCCCAGCATTTT. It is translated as CASSQDLTAGGNQPQHF.